This T cell receptor beta chain was sequenced for a study of PD-1 blockade in mismatch repair-deficient tumors. Study as a whole: Enrolled about 2013-2017, patients had progressing, pretreated mismatch repair-deficient cancers of more than ten types. General observations from the study: After pembrolizumab, tumor-resident clones rose rapidly, then generally contracted before radiologic responses.

Every patient had mismatch repair deficiency by PCR or immunohistochemistry. The protocol was immunoSEQ multiplex PCR, while the TCRdb copy is restricted to in-frame clones and leaves out a portion. Here the sample spans under 75,000 clones, about 91% being singletons. The table lists this clone with a few counts. What it binds is unknown. J lost 2 bases, V lost 4 bases, and 8 bases had no gene match. Germline V gives CDR1 LGHNA, CDR2 YNFKEQ. The CDR3 contains 17 residues. Specimen: peripheral blood, collected 52 weeks after starting pembrolizumab. V is TRBV4-2 and J is TRBJ2-2, with 9 nucleotides matching TRBD2. The source is an adult with mismatch repair-deficient cancer. CDR3 amino acids: CASSPTPLAGNTGELFF. The CDR3 nucleotides are TGTGCCAGCAGCCCCACCCCCCTAGCGGGAAACACCGGGGAGCTGTTTTTT.